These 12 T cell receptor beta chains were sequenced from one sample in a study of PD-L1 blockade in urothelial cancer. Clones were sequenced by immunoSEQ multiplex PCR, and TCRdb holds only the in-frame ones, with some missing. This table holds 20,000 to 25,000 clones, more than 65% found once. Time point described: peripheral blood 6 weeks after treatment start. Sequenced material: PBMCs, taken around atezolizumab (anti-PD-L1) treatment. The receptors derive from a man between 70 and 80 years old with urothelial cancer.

The CDR3 loop is CASSSPGQTYEQYF. The CDR3 DNA sequence: TGTGCCAGCAGCTCCCCGGGACAGACCTACGAGCAGTACTTC. V is TRBV7-2 and J is TRBJ2-7, with TRBD1 identical over 7 bases. Germline CDR1 reads SGHTA; CDR2 reads FQGNSA. Unmatched junction bases numbered 5, after V lost 4 bases and J lost 2 bases. The CDR3 loop spans 14 amino acids.

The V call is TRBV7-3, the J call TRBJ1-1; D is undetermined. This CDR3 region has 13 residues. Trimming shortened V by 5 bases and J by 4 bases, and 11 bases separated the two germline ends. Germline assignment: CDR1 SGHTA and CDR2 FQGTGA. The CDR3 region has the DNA TGTGCCAGCAGCCCCCATGGGAGCACTGAAGCTTTCTTT. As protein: CASSPHGSTEAFF.

The CDR3 is CASSPDRPGDEQYF. CDR3 nucleotide sequence: TGTGCCAGCAGTCCGGACCGGCCGGGGGACGAGCAGTACTTC. V gene TRBV28 combines with J gene TRBJ2-7; possibly TRBD2 for D (6 bases). Germline CDR1 is MDHEN and CDR2 is SYDVKM. This CDR3 has 14 amino acids. V was shortened by 5 bases and J by 5 bases, with 16 bases between the two germline ends. The full variable domain, in which reference TRBV28 and TRBJ2-7 provide the parts outside the CDR3, is DVKVTQSSRYLVKRTGEKVFLECVQDMDHENMFWYRQDPGLGLRLIYFSYDVKMKEKGDIPEGYSVSREKKERFSLILESASTNQTSMYLCASSPDRPGDEQYFGPGTRLTVT.

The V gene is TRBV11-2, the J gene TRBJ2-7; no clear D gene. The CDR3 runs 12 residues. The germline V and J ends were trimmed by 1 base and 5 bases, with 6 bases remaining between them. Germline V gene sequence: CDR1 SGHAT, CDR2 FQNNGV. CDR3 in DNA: TGTGCCAGCAGCTTAGCCTTCCACGAGCAGTACTTC. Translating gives CASSLAFHEQYF.

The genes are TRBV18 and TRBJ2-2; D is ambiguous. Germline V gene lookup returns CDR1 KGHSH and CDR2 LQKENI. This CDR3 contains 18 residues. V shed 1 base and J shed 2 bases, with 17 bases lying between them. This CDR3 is CASSPRQNPSVNTGELFF. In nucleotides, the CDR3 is TGTGCCAGCTCACCACGGCAAAACCCATCAGTAAACACCGGGGAGCTGTTTTTT.

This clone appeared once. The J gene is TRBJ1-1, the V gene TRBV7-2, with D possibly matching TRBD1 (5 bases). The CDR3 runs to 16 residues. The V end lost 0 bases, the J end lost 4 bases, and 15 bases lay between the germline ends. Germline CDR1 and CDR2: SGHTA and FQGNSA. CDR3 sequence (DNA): TGTGCCAGCAGCTTAGCGCTCGGGGACGGGGGCACTGAAGCTTTCTTT. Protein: CASSLALGDGGTEAFF. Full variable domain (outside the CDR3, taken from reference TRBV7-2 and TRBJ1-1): GAGVSQSPSNKVTEKGKDVELRCDPISGHTALYWYRQSLGQGLEFLIYFQGNSAPDKSGLPSDRFSAERTGGSVSTLTIQRTQQEDSAVYLCASSLALGDGGTEAFFGQGTRLTVV.

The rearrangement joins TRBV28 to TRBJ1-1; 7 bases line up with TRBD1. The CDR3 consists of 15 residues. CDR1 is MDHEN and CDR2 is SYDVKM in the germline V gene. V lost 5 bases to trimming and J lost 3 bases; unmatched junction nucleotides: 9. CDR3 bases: TGTGCCAGCAGTGAGACAGGGCTACGGGACACTGAAGCTTTCTTT. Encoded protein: CASSETGLRDTEAFF.

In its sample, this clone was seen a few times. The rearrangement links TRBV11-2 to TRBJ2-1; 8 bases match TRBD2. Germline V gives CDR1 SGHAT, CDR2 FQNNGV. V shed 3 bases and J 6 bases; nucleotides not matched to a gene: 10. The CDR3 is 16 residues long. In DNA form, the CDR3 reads TGTGCCAGCAGCTTTCGAGGTAGCGGGAAAATCAATGAGCAGTTCTTC. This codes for CASSFRGSGKINEQFF. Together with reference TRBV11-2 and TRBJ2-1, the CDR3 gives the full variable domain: EAGVAQSPRYKIIEKRQSVAFWCNPISGHATLYWYQQILGQGPKLLIQFQNNGVVDDSQLPKDRFSAERLKGVDSTLKIQPAKLEDSAVYLCASSFRGSGKINEQFFGPGTRLTVL.

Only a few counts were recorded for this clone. CDR3 in DNA: TGTGCCAGCAGCCCGACTAGCGGGTCCTACAATGAGCAGTTCTTC. It is translated as CASSPTSGSYNEQFF. The rearrangement joins TRBV7-2 to TRBJ2-1, with 10 bases that match TRBD2. The CDR3 consists of 15 residues. Trimming took 5 bases from V and 1 from J; bases not matched to a gene: 2. CDR1 and CDR2 (germline): SGHTA, FQGNSA.

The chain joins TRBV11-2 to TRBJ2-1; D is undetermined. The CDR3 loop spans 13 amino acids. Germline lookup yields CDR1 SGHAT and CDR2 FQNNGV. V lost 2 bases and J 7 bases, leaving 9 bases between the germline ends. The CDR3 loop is CASSLPTKNEQFF. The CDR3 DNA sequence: TGTGCCAGCAGCTTACCCACTAAGAATGAGCAGTTCTTC. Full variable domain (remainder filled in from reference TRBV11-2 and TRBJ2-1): EAGVAQSPRYKIIEKRQSVAFWCNPISGHATLYWYQQILGQGPKLLIQFQNNGVVDDSQLPKDRFSAERLKGVDSTLKIQPAKLEDSAVYLCASSLPTKNEQFFGPGTRLTVL.

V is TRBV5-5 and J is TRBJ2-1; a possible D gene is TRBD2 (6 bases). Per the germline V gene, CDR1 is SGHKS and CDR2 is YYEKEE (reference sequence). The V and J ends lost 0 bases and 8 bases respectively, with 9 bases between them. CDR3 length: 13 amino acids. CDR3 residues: CASSLVEGHEQFF. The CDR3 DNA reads TGTGCCAGCAGCTTGGTGGAGGGCCATGAGCAGTTCTTC.

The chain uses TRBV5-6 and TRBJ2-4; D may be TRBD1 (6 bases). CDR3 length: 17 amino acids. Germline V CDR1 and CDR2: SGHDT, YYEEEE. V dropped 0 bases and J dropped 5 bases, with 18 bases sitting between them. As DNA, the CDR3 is TGTGCCAGCAGCTTGGAAGTTTCTGTACAGGGACAAAACATTCAGTACTTC. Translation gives CASSLEVSVQGQNIQYF.